This is a list of T cell receptor beta chains from one sample in a study of T cells in Graves' hyperthyroidism and ophthalmopathy. TCRdb processed the multiplex PCR reads anew with MiXCR; each CDR3 protein has one entry. The sample holds roughly 800,000 distinct CDR3 sequences, 38% seen once. Sequences were obtained from blood. These receptors all come from a young man with Graves' hyperthyroidism. Both conserved end residues are part of each CDR3. A D gene is named only where the DNA matches it firmly. Clone sizes are given selectively: once, few, many, or a class where the clone is expanded.

v_gene	d_gene	j_gene	abundance	CDR3nt	CDR3aa
TRBV6-1	TRBD1	TRBJ2-6	.	TGTGCCAGCAGTCCAGGGGGACCTGGGGCCAACGTCCTGACTTTC	CASSPGGPGANVLTF
TRBV5-1	.	TRBJ1-3	few	TGCGCCAGCAGCTTGGTGCCCCGCGACACCATATATTTT	CASSLVPRDTIYF
TRBV6-1	.	TRBJ1-3	.	TGTGCCAGCAGTGAAGATAAAGGCCGCTCCTCTGGAAACACCATATATTTT	CASSEDKGRSSGNTIYF
TRBV20-1	.	TRBJ2-5	.	TGCAGTGCCCCAGCGGCAGGGTCCGGGGAGACCCAGTACTTC	CSAPAAGSGETQYF
TRBV27	.	TRBJ1-6	.	TGTGCCAGCAGTTTAGGGAGGGGAAAATCCTATAATTCACCCCTCCACTTT	CASSLGRGKSYNSPLHF
TRBV4-1	.	TRBJ1-2	.	TGCGCCAGCAGCCAAGTGACCACAGGGTCTGGTGGCTACACCTTC	CASSQVTTGSGGYTF
TRBV7-9	TRBD1	TRBJ2-7	.	TGTGCCAGCAGCCCTGGACAGGGTCTGAACGAGCAGTACTTC	CASSPGQGLNEQYF
TRBV7-9	TRBD1	TRBJ2-2	.	TGTGCCAGCAGCTTATCAGGGGGAAGCACCGGGGAGCTGTTTTTT	CASSLSGGSTGELFF
TRBV7-9	.	TRBJ2-5	.	TGTGCCAGCAGCCCGCGCAGGTTTCTCCAAGAGACCCAGTACTTC	CASSPRRFLQETQYF
TRBV5-4	.	TRBJ1-3	few	TGTGCCAGCAGCTTGGTACAGGGCTCTGGAAACACCATATATTTT	CASSLVQGSGNTIYF
TRBV5-1	TRBD1	TRBJ2-7	.	TGCGCCAGCAGCTCCGGAGACAGGGAAAGGCAAGGCGAGCAGTACTTC	CASSSGDRERQGEQYF
TRBV19	.	TRBJ2-7	few	TGTGCCAGTAGTATTTCTGACGGCTACGAGCAGTACTTC	CASSISDGYEQYF
TRBV7-2	.	TRBJ1-4	few	TGTGCCAGCAGCTACGGCGGAAATGAAAAACTGTTTTTT	CASSYGGNEKLFF
TRBV10-3	.	TRBJ2-7	many	TGTGCCATCAGTGAGTCTTCCCGCTCCTACGAGCAGTACTTC	CAISESSRSYEQYF
TRBV12-3/TRBV12-4	TRBD1	TRBJ1-6	.	TGTGCCAGCAGTTGGGCCGGGACAGGGAGCTCCTATAATTCACCCCTCCACTTT	CASSWAGTGSSYNSPLHF